This T cell receptor beta chain is from a study of T cells after yellow fever vaccination (dated by TCRdb to between 2018 and 2020). Turning to the overall study: The SMART-Seq v4 Ultra Low Input RNA kit was used to prepare libraries from fractions with low cell numbers. To follow T-cell clones before and after primary and booster YFV17D yellow fever vaccination, bulk TCR alpha and beta repertoires were sequenced over time. Two healthy male donors made up the cohort, one aged 18 to 30 years and the other aged 30 to 40 years. Bulk PBMC replicates and cell subsets were isolated from blood drawn at multiple timepoints before and after both primary and secondary immunization.

Concerning this clonotype itself: Which antigen it targets is not known. No qualities accompany the bases; no much larger clone lies one base away.

There are 13 amino acids in the CDR3, from cysteine to phenylalanine inclusive. This entry keeps only the CDR3 DNA: 39 bases, framed from base 1. Between the V and J ends, shortened by 5 bases and 10 bases respectively, the junction contains 12 bases. Reading the germline V gene gives CDR1 MNHEY and CDR2 SVGAGI. What the study reported, not specific to this receptor: Compared with the primary T-cell response, the secondary T-cell response was weaker but faster, peaking on day 5 rather than day 15. Computational filtering was required because FACS-sorted repertoires could contain abundant contaminating clonotypes from the bulk population. After the booster, most clones that had expanded after primary vaccination were detected again (about 97% of CD4 and around nine tenths of CD8), suggesting broad maintenance of memory. A small fraction of clonotypes appeared in both the CD4 and CD8 compartments, likely as a result of convergent recombination. Only a couple of donors were included in the study, so the extent to which the findings can be generalized is limited.

What this sample's treatment or condition label stands for: live attenuated yellow fever vaccine strain. At every blood-draw timepoint, two biological replicates of bulk PBMCs were collected. A standard Ficoll-Paque protocol was used to isolate PBMCs from peripheral blood. TriZol was used to extract RNA from bulk PBMCs, from CD4 and CD8 fractions, and from dextramer-positive and dextramer-negative fractions. Sequencer: Illumina NovaSeq 6000. TCR cDNA was synthesized by 5'RACE template switching, which introduced a universal primer site and unique molecular identifiers. cDNA synthesis was primed from both the TCR alpha and TCR beta constant segments. Library amplification involved two PCR steps, and the second step added sample barcodes and sequencing adapters. Sequencing of libraries was done on Illumina HiSeq 2500 (2x100 bp) or NovaSeq (2x150 bp). On the authors' methods: MIGEC was used to demultiplex reads and collapse the reads into UMI consensus sequences, and MiXCR was used for V(D)J alignment. Vaccine-responding clonotypes were defined with edgeR using replicate PBMC samples, requiring FDR below 0.01 and a log2 fold change above 5 up to day 15. Each bulk clonotype was labeled CD4 or CD8 based on which sequenced repertoire, CD4 or CD8, contained the clonotype at higher abundance. TCRdb passed the public sequencing reads through fastp at Q25 and MiXCR, retaining productive beta sequences. Every CDR3 protein is listed once, alongside the most common genes and DNA of its rows. The authors' filters were not applied to this entry. The sample data list fewer than 450,000 distinct CDR3 sequences, and about 4% of these were observed just once. The ten largest clones take up 24% of the sample.

This clonotype was sampled from a man aged 18 to 29 who received the YFV17D yellow fever vaccine. This sample comprised PBMCs, obtained 5 days after the yellow fever booster vaccination. This receptor chain uses TRBV6-5 and TRBJ1-6; TRBD1 is a weak D gene call, 5 bases matching. The CDR3 region has the sequence CASSDRVISPLHF. The DNA sequence follows: TGTGCCAGCAGTGACAGAGTAATATCACCCCTCCACTTT.